The rows below give T cell receptor beta chains drawn from one sample of a study of Ad26.COV2.S vaccination and SARS-CoV-2 variants. Clones were sequenced by immunoSEQ multiplex PCR, and TCRdb holds only the in-frame ones, with some missing. Found here are hundreds of thousands of clones, 89% of them singletons; the top ten hold about 1.5%. Source: peripheral blood, taken in a trial of Ad26.COV2.S vaccine versus placebo. The receptors stem from a person aged 18 to 65 who received the Ad26.COV2.S COVID-19 vaccine or a placebo. The conserved cysteine and the conserved F or W are not part of the CDR3 here.

>TRBV18|TRBJ1-5|13
ASSPGQISNQPQH
>TRBV3-1/TRBV3-2|TRBJ2-2|11
ASSQGVGGELF
>TRBV6-2/TRBV6-3|TRBJ2-7|14
ASSSFGTRAGYEQY
>TRBV18|TRBJ2-3|13
ASAGSPGRADTQY
>TRBV7-8|TRBJ1-5|12
ASSLVEGNQPQH
>TRBV19|TRBJ2-2|14
ASSIVRTGAAGELF
>TRBV30|TRBJ2-5|13
AWSTFGRLQETQY
>TRBV3-1/TRBV3-2|TRBJ1-4|16
ASSQEGFPLAGEEKLF
>TRBV7-9|TRBJ2-3|10
ASSLSDDTQY
>TRBV2|TRBJ1-1|13
ASRDTGGWNTEAF
>TRBV6-1|TRBJ1-6|13
ASSEGTGTPSPLH
>TRBV7-6|TRBJ2-1|15
ASSSGFGLAPFNEQF
>TRBV25-1|TRBJ2-5|15
ASSTHRTSGGAETQY
>TRBV6-5|TRBJ1-6|13
ASSRNPPDDSPLH
>TRBV18|TRBJ1-1|13
ASSPSRVRGGEAF
>TRBV29-1|TRBJ1-1|11
SVGPDRGTEAF
>TRBV7-8|TRBJ2-3|13
ASSFRRDYTDTQY
>TRBV5-1|TRBJ2-2|14
ASSSPGLAGTGELF
>TRBV7-9|TRBJ2-3|14
ASSLFAGGGTDTQY
>TRBV30|TRBJ1-2|9
AWKQIYGYT
>TRBV18|TRBJ1-5|12
ASSLTDSNQPQH
>TRBV7-2|TRBJ1-2|13
ASSLTYGGFYGYT
>TRBV3-1/TRBV3-2|TRBJ2-1|12
ASSQSRRGPEQF
>TRBV6-5|TRBJ2-4|13
ASSSVTSGGDIQY
>TRBV9|TRBJ2-1|14
ASSVKRLAGPNEQF
>TRBV7-9|TRBJ1-1|13
ASSLFGGVKTEAF
>TRBV5-4|TRBJ2-3|12
ASSTRQGSDTQY
>TRBV18|TRBJ1-1|13
ASSPLRGLDTEAF
>TRBV7-2|TRBJ2-2|9
ASAARRELF
>TRBV30|TRBJ1-5|14
AWRGRLGAGNQPQH
>TRBV6-5|TRBJ2-2|14
ANSYSQGWDTGELF
>TRBV10-3|TRBJ2-1|10
AISDPEDEQF
>TRBV18|TRBJ2-7|14
ASSPYDIRFSYEQY
>TRBV5-1|TRBJ2-3|11
ASSGAGVDTQY
>TRBV19|TRBJ1-6|13
ASRGTQSYNSPLH
>TRBV30|TRBJ1-2|10
AWSEQGHGYT
>TRBV5-1|TRBJ2-1|13
ASTEREAAGNEQF
>TRBV10-3|TRBJ1-2|13
AIANPGTGEYGYT
>TRBV12-2|TRBJ2-7|14
ASRYRPSGQSYEQY